This record concerns one TCR beta chain sequence. What it binds is not known. These data belong to a study of T-cell memory formation after mild COVID-19. In TCRdb, the 5' RACE reads were re-called with MiXCR into one record per CDR3 protein. The repertoire has 200,000 to 250,000 distinct CDR3 sequences, less than 20% of them found once; the top ten carry over 2%. Findings and caveats of the study: Memory cells collected pre-infection included some clones that later responded, suggesting cross-reactive memory joined.

V dropped 8 bases and J dropped 3; count of bases not matched to a gene: 2. This CDR3 spans 11 amino acids. Germline CDR1 is GTSNPN and CDR2 is SVGIG (reference sequence). The V call is TRBV30, the J call TRBJ2-7, with 9 bases fitting TRBD2. The sequencing input was PBMCs or a T cell subset sorted from them (not recorded which). The sequence was collected from an adult woman who had mild COVID-19 (a few samples of this study predate the infection). Cell type and time point are not known. This CDR3 reads CALSGSYEQYF. The CDR3 DNA follows: TGTGCCCTTAGCGGGAGCTACGAGCAGTACTTC.